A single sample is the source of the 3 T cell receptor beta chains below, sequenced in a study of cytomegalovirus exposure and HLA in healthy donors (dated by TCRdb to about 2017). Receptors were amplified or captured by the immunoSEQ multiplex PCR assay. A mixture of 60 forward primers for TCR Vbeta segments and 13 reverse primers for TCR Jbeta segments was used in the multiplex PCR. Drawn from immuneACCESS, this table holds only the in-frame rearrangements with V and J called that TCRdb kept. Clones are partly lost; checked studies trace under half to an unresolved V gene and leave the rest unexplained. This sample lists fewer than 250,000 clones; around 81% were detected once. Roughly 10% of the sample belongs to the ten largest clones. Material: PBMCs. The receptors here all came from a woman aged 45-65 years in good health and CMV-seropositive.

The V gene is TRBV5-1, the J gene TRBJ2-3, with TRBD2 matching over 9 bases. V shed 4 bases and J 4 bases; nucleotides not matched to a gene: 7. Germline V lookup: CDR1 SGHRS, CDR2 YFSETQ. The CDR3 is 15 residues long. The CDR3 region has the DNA TGCGCCAGCAGCGGGCAGGGCGGGGGGGCAGATACGCAGTATTTT. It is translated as CASSGQGGGADTQYF.

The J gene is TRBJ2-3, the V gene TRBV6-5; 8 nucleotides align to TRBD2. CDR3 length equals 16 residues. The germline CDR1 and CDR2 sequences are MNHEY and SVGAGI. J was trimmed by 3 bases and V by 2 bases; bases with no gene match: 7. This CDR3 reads CASSYGGGGWTDTQYF. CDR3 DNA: TGTGCCAGCAGTTACGGGGGCGGGGGGTGGACAGATACGCAGTATTTT.

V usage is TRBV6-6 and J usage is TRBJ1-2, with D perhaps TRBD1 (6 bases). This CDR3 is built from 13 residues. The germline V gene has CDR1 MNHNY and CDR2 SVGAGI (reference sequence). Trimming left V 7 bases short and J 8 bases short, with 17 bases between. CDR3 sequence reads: CASNNRDPRGYTF. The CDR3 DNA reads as TGTGCCAGCAATAACAGGGACCCGCGCGGCTACACCTTC.